This is a list of T cell receptor beta chains from one sample in a study of regulatory T cells in long-lasting Graves disease. In TCRdb, the multiplex PCR reads were re-called with MiXCR into one record per CDR3 protein. Altogether roughly 430,000 distinct CDR3 sequences are present, around a fifth being singletons, with the ten largest covering over 11%. Sequencing used peripheral blood mononuclear cells (PBMCs), obtained when the disease was refractory, from a patient treated with antithyroid drugs. The receptors originated from a female donor with Graves disease. The CDR3 runs from the conserved cysteine through the conserved F or W. D genes are given only for firm matches. Where a row states a size, it is once, few, many or the class of an expanded clone; other rows omit it.

V gene	clone size	D gene	J gene	CDR3 protein	CDR3 DNA
TRBV6-1	.	TRBD2	TRBJ2-4	CASSEVAGGKNIQYF	TGTGCCAGCTCTGAGGTAGCGGGAGGGAAAAACATTCAGTACTTC
TRBV15	.	.	TRBJ2-5	CATSRVISSGQETQYF	TGTGCCACCAGCAGAGTCATCAGCTCTGGACAAGAGACCCAGTACTTC
TRBV7-3	few	.	TRBJ2-1	CASSLAGVPYNEQFF	TGTGCCAGCAGCTTAGCAGGGGTCCCGTACAATGAGCAGTTCTTC
TRBV28	many	TRBD2	TRBJ2-5	CASSQGGLETQYF	TGTGCCAGCAGTCAGGGAGGGTTAGAGACCCAGTACTTC
TRBV5-1	many	.	TRBJ1-5	CASSLQGEFNQPQHF	TGCGCCAGCAGCTTACAAGGGGAATTCAATCAGCCCCAGCATTTT
TRBV19	.	TRBD1	TRBJ2-7	CASSMGRQGYDEQYF	TGTGCCAGTAGTATGGGGAGACAGGGATACGACGAGCAGTACTTC
TRBV12-3/TRBV12-4	.	TRBD1	TRBJ1-6	CASILSGTGGSPLHF	TGTGCCAGCATTTTGAGTGGGACAGGGGGTTCACCCCTCCACTTT
TRBV2	many	TRBD2	TRBJ2-5	CASSSSGRAGETQYF	TGTGCCAGCAGTTCCTCGGGGAGGGCCGGAGAGACCCAGTACTTC
TRBV5-1	few	.	TRBJ1-1	CASSPGLQNTEAFF	TGCGCCAGCAGCCCGGGTCTCCAGAACACTGAAGCTTTCTTT
TRBV6-1	.	TRBD1	TRBJ1-4	CASTTTGAGGEKLFF	TGTGCCAGCACCACAACGGGGGCAGGGGGCGAAAAACTGTTTTTT
TRBV7-9	.	.	TRBJ2-1	CASSFLDYLGSYNEQFF	TGTGCCAGCAGCTTTTTGGACTATCTAGGCTCCTACAATGAGCAGTTCTTC
TRBV19	many	TRBD2	TRBJ2-5	CASSTGSSGEETQYF	TGTGCCAGTAGTACCGGGTCTAGCGGGGAAGAGACCCAGTACTTC
TRBV24-1	.	.	TRBJ2-2	CATSDGGTGELFF	TGTGCCACCAGTGATGGGGGCACCGGGGAGCTGTTTTTT
TRBV2	many	.	TRBJ2-3	CASSERGGFSDTQYF	TGTGCCAGCAGTGAACGGGGCGGTTTTAGTGATACGCAGTATTTT
TRBV28	.	TRBD1	TRBJ1-2	CASSSPGQGAVYGYTF	TGTGCCAGCAGTTCCCCGGGACAGGGGGCGGTCTATGGCTACACCTTC
TRBV18	.	.	TRBJ1-5	CASSPGEEPQHF	TGTGCCAGCTCACCGGGAGAGGAGCCCCAGCATTTT
TRBV9	few	.	TRBJ2-2	CASSVQGFDTGELFF	TGTGCCAGCAGCGTACAGGGATTCGACACCGGGGAGCTGTTTTTT
TRBV28	.	TRBD1	TRBJ2-3	CASSPQQGSDTQYF	TGTGCCAGCAGTCCTCAACAGGGGTCAGATACGCAGTATTTT
TRBV5-1	many	.	TRBJ1-1	CASSLDGQTEAFF	TGCGCCAGCAGCTTGGATGGCCAAACTGAAGCTTTCTTT
TRBV19	few	TRBD1	TRBJ1-6	CASSRDREVYNSPLHF	TGTGCCAGTAGCCGGGACAGGGAAGTTTATAATTCACCCCTCCACTTT
TRBV7-9	many	TRBD2	TRBJ2-5	CASSELAGDKETQYF	TGTGCCAGCAGCGAACTAGCGGGAGATAAAGAGACCCAGTACTTC
TRBV2	many	.	TRBJ1-1	CASREAFF	TGTGCCAGCCGGGAAGCTTTCTTT
TRBV5-1	.	TRBD2	TRBJ2-1	CASSSTSGTESEQFF	TGCGCCAGCAGCTCGACTAGCGGGACGGAGAGTGAGCAGTTCTTC
TRBV7-9	few	TRBD1	TRBJ2-7	CASSFIPGQGYHEQYF	TGTGCCAGCAGCTTCATTCCGGGACAGGGCTATCACGAGCAGTACTTC
TRBV2	many	TRBD1	TRBJ1-4	CASTGTGYEKLFF	TGTGCCAGTACCGGGACAGGGTATGAAAAACTGTTTTTT
TRBV20-1	few	TRBD2	TRBJ2-5	CSAALSGSPQATQYF	TGCAGTGCGGCCCTTAGCGGGAGCCCTCAAGCGACCCAGTACTTC
TRBV6-1	many	.	TRBJ1-1	CASTPDRYEAFF	TGTGCCAGCACCCCCGACCGATATGAAGCTTTCTTT
TRBV11-2	many	.	TRBJ2-2	CASSLISGNTGELFF	TGTGCCAGCAGCTTAATCTCGGGGAACACCGGGGAGCTGTTTTTT
TRBV12-3/TRBV12-4	many	.	TRBJ1-1	CASSLARAGTEAFF	TGTGCCAGCAGTTTAGCGCGGGCAGGCACTGAAGCTTTCTTT
TRBV20-1	few	TRBD1	TRBJ1-6	CSAVGQGKNSPLHF	TGCAGTGCGGTGGGACAGGGGAAAAATTCACCCCTCCACTTT
TRBV30	.	TRBD1	TRBJ2-2	CASLRQGRAGELFF	TGTGCCTCCTTACGACAGGGTAGGGCCGGGGAGCTGTTTTTT
TRBV11-2	once	.	TRBJ2-1	CASSLDRVEQFF	TGTGCCAGCAGCTTAGATCGTGTTGAGCAGTTCTTC
TRBV18	.	.	TRBJ1-6	CASSPPDGSGSPLHF	TGTGCCAGCTCACCACCGGATGGCTCGGGGTCACCCCTCCACTTT
TRBV11-2	few	TRBD1	TRBJ1-6	CASSLGDRGGSSYNSPLHF	TGTGCCAGCAGCTTAGGGGACAGGGGGGGGAGCTCCTATAATTCACCCCTCCACTTT
TRBV4-2	few	TRBD1	TRBJ2-7	CASSQDDRGTYEQYF	TGTGCCAGCAGCCAAGATGACAGGGGCACCTACGAGCAGTACTTC
TRBV7-9	.	TRBD1	TRBJ2-7	CASSWDRAGYEQYF	TGTGCCAGCAGCTGGGACAGGGCCGGGTACGAGCAGTACTTC
TRBV9	few	TRBD1	TRBJ2-3	CASSVAQGARTDTQYF	TGTGCCAGCAGCGTAGCCCAGGGGGCTCGCACAGATACGCAGTATTTT